The 20 T cell receptor beta chains given below trace back to one sample, sequenced in a study of T cell repertoires in cytomegalovirus infection. MiXCR was run by TCRdb on the reads, yielding one entry per CDR3 protein. The table shows some 54,000 distinct CDR3 sequences, with roughly a fifth occurring only once. These receptors are not linked to any known antigen. This sample comprised CD8+ T cells from cultured PBMCs, obtained from culture after CMV antigen stimulation. Source of these receptors: a human donor in good health (CMV status not recorded). Some clones in this sample may be carry-over from other donors' samples.

The table lists this clonotype with a few counts. The V call is TRBV6-8, the J call TRBJ2-7; maybe TRBD2 (5 bases). Germline V gene sequence: CDR1 MNHGY, CDR2 SAAAGT. The CDR3 consists of 14 residues. With 6 bases removed from V and 0 bases from J, the gap between germline ends came to 12 bases. The CDR3 sequence: CASSQTGSSYEQYF. CDR3 bases: TGTGCCAGCAGCCAGACGGGGAGCTCCTACGAGCAGTACTTC.

The CDR3 loop is CASKPIENGYTF. CDR3 DNA sequence: TGTGCCAGCAAACCGATAGAGAATGGCTACACCTTC. J is TRBJ1-2 and V is TRBV2; D remains ambiguous. Germline lookup yields CDR1 SNHLY and CDR2 FYNNEI. With 7 bases removed from V and 6 bases from J, the gap between germline ends came to 12 bases. This CDR3 contains 12 residues. Variable domain in full (rest from reference TRBV2 and TRBJ1-2): EPEVTQTPSHQVTQMGQEVILRCVPISNHLYFYWYRQILGQKVEFLVSFYNNEISEKSEIFDDQFSVERPDGSNFTLKIRSTKLEDSAMYFCASKPIENGYTFGSGTRLTVV.

The rearrangement uses TRBV7-2 and TRBJ2-5; perhaps TRBD1 as D (5 bases). CDR3 length equals 17 residues. The germline V gene has CDR1 SGHTA and CDR2 FQGNSA. V lost 4 bases to trimming and J lost 2 bases, with 20 bases between them. Here the CDR3 reads CASSSTVNKITQETQYF. The CDR3 DNA reads TGTGCCAGCAGCTCGACAGTAAACAAAATAACTCAAGAGACCCAGTACTTC.

V gene TRBV7-9 combines with J gene TRBJ2-7; 8 positions match TRBD2. Germline CDR1 SEHNR, CDR2 FQNEAQ (reference sequence). J gave up 2 bases and V 4 bases, and 4 bases lay outside the gene matches. This CDR3 is built from 14 residues. The CDR3 region is CASSSGGITYEQYF. The CDR3 nucleotides read TGTGCCAGCAGCTCGGGGGGGATAACCTACGAGCAGTACTTC.

The rearrangement links TRBV27 to TRBJ1-1; D remains unclear. Germline lookup yields CDR1 MNHEY and CDR2 SMNVEV (reference sequence). The CDR3 contains 17 residues. V was clipped by 0 bases and J by 0 bases, with 14 bases between them. The DNA for the CDR3 is TGTGCCAGCAGTTTATCACAACTACAGTACATGAACACTGAAGCTTTCTTT. Translated: CASSLSQLQYMNTEAFF.

This clonotype was seen more than once but under ten times. The chain is built from TRBV12-3 or TRBV12-4 and TRBJ2-7; D perhaps matches TRBD2 (6 bases). V gave up 3 bases and J gave up 4 bases, with 16 bases separating them. The CDR3 has 15 residues. The CDR3 is CASSFTSGGMYEQYF. The CDR3 DNA follows: TGTGCCAGCAGTTTCACCAGCGGAGGGATGTACGAGCAGTACTTC.

In the case of this clonotype: A much larger clone lies one base from this, so it may be a read error. This chain connects TRBV7-2 to TRBJ1-4; the match to TRBD1 covers 7 bases. The germline V gene encodes CDR1 SGHTA and CDR2 FQGNSA. CDR3 length: 15 amino acids. The ends lost 6 bases at V and 10 bases at J; junction bases unmatched: 14. CDR3 loop: CASSERGPFVRKLFF. Written as DNA, the CDR3 is TGTGCCAGCAGTGAGAGGGGGCCCTTTGTGAGAAAACTGTTTTTT.

The rearrangement joins TRBV6-2 or TRBV6-3 to TRBJ2-3; no clear D. Germline CDR1 MNHEY, CDR2 SVGEGT. V was pared by 4 bases and J by 0 bases, with 8 bases between. The CDR3 is 14 amino acids. For the CDR3, the DNA is TGTGCCAGCAGTTCAGCCTCTAGCACAGATACGCAGTATTTT. This translates into CASSSASSTDTQYF.

The chain joins TRBV2 to TRBJ1-2; no definite D call. This CDR3 has 15 amino acids. With 6 bases removed from V and 1 base from J, the gap between germline ends came to 15 bases. CDR1 is SNHLY and CDR2 is FYNNEI in the germline V gene. DNA for the CDR3: TGTGCCAGCAGCGCCGGGAGAGCGAATAACTATGGCTACACCTTC. Translated: CASSAGRANNYGYTF.

This chain uses TRBV13 with TRBJ1-1; TRBD1 might be the D (6 bases). Trimming left V 5 bases short and J 2 bases short, with 15 bases between. Germline-derived CDR1 and CDR2 are PRHDT and FYEKMQ (reference sequence). This CDR3 has 15 amino acids. The DNA of the CDR3 is TGTGCCAGCAGCCTCCAGGGGACACTCAACACTGAAGCTTTCTTT. This translates into CASSLQGTLNTEAFF.

The V and J genes are TRBV19 and TRBJ1-1; D is unresolved. From germline, CDR1 is LNHDA and CDR2 SQIVND (reference sequence). Trimming removed 4 bases from V and 0 bases from J, with 18 bases in between. The CDR3 runs to 17 residues. CDR3 loop: CASSNSALSSMNTEAFF. The CDR3 coding sequence is TGTGCCAGTAGTAACTCAGCCTTATCCTCGATGAACACTGAAGCTTTCTTT.

This clonotype has a handful of counts. The rearrangement joins TRBV7-6 to TRBJ2-5, with D uncertain. Germline CDR1 reads SGHVS; CDR2 reads FNYEAQ. This CDR3 has 11 residues. The ends were cut back, 6 bases at V and 3 bases at J, with 5 bases in the middle. The CDR3 sequence: CASRIEETQYF. CDR3 nucleotide sequence: TGTGCCAGCAGGATAGAAGAGACCCAGTACTTC.

This clonotype appeared a few times. The V and J genes are TRBV6-5 and TRBJ1-1; D possibly corresponds to TRBD1 (5 bases). V shed 5 bases and J shed 6 bases, with 16 bases lying between them. In germline, CDR1 is MNHEY, CDR2 SVGAGI. The CDR3 is made up of 14 amino acids. CDR3 residues: CASSGGGGGAEAFF. The DNA for the CDR3 is TGTGCCAGCAGTGGGGGGGGAGGAGGGGCTGAAGCTTTCTTT.

The chain employs TRBV10-3 and TRBJ2-1; 9 bases match TRBD1. Germline V lookup: CDR1 ENHRY, CDR2 SYGVKD. The V and J ends lost 0 bases and 4 bases, in that order; junction bases with no gene match: 4. The CDR3 has 16 amino acids. This CDR3 is CAISESWTGEYNEQFF. Here the CDR3 DNA reads TGTGCCATCAGTGAGTCGTGGACAGGGGAATACAATGAGCAGTTCTTC.

V gene TRBV2 combines with J gene TRBJ1-1, with 7 bases lining up with TRBD1. After removal of 6 bases from V and 1 base from J, the junction contained 2 bases not matched to a gene. Germline V gives CDR1 SNHLY, CDR2 FYNNEI. The CDR3 loop spans 13 amino acids. DNA for the CDR3: TGTGCCAGCAGAGGACAGGAGAACACTGAAGCTTTCTTT. It codes for CASRGQENTEAFF.

This clonotype was recorded at least ten times. V usage is TRBV7-8 and J usage is TRBJ1-1, with 7 nucleotides matching TRBD1. V lost 0 bases to trimming and J lost 0 bases; unmatched junction nucleotides: 4. The CDR3 length is 16 residues. Germline V gives CDR1 SGHVS, CDR2 FQNEAQ. CDR3 in DNA: TGTGCCAGCAGCTTAGCGGAGACAGGGCTGAACACTGAAGCTTTCTTT. Translated: CASSLAETGLNTEAFF.

The chain recombines TRBV6-2 or TRBV6-3 with TRBJ2-1; 14 nucleotides match TRBD2. V gave up 5 bases and J gave up 6 bases; unmatched junction bases: 15. CDR3 length equals 19 residues. In germline, CDR1 is MNHEY, CDR2 SVGEGT. CDR3 amino acids: CASSPRLAGGTPYLNEQFF. The CDR3 DNA reads TGTGCCAGCAGTCCTAGACTAGCGGGGGGGACTCCCTATCTCAATGAGCAGTTCTTC.

This clonotype was seen only a few times. CDR3 residues: CASSYGTHIGETQYF. The CDR3 bases are TGTGCCAGCAGCTACGGGACCCACATAGGAGAGACCCAGTACTTC. This chain links TRBV5-6 with TRBJ2-5; D is tentatively TRBD1 or TRBD2 (5 bases each). The ends were cut back, 3 bases at V and 4 bases at J, with 16 bases in the middle. Germline CDR1 reads SGHDT; CDR2 reads YYEEEE. The CDR3 contains 15 residues.

CDR3 nucleotide sequence: TGTGCCAGCACCTGGGGGACAGTCGTCTATGGCTACACCTTC. Protein sequence: CASTWGTVVYGYTF. The J gene is TRBJ1-2, the V gene TRBV2, with TRBD1 matching over 7 bases. Germline V gene data show CDR1 as SNHLY and CDR2 as FYNNEI. Losses at the gene ends were 7 bases for V and 4 bases for J; bases not matched to a gene: 9. This CDR3 has 14 amino acids.

This clonotype was counted a few times. The chain links TRBV5-6 to TRBJ1-2; D is ambiguous. The CDR3 is 13 residues long. V dropped 0 bases and J dropped 8 bases, with 11 bases sitting between them. Per germline, CDR1 SGHDT and CDR2 YYEEEE. CDR3 loop: CASSLDSVEGYTF. CDR3 DNA sequence: TGTGCCAGCAGCTTGGATTCGGTGGAGGGCTACACCTTC.